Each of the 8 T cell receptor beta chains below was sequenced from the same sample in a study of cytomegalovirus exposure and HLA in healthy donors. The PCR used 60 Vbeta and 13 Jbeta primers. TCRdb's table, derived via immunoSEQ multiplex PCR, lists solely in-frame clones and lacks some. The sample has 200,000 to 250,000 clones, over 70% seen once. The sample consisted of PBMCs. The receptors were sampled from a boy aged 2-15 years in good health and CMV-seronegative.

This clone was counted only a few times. This CDR3 reads CASSEARLDKYF. The CDR3 nucleotides are TGTGCCAGCAGTGAAGCTCGCCTGGACAAGTACTTC. The chain employs TRBV2 and TRBJ2-7, with a weak D call TRBD1 (5 bases). CDR1 and CDR2 (germline): SNHLY, FYNNEI. The V gene lost 0 bases and the J gene lost 11 bases, with 11 bases spanning the gap. This CDR3 is 12 amino acids long.

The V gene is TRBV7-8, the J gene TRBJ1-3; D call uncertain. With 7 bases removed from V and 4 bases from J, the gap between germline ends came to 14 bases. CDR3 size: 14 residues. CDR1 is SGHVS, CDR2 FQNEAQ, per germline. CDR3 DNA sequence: TGTGCCAGCACCCCCGCCCTCGAGGGAAACACCATATATTTT. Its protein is CASTPALEGNTIYF.

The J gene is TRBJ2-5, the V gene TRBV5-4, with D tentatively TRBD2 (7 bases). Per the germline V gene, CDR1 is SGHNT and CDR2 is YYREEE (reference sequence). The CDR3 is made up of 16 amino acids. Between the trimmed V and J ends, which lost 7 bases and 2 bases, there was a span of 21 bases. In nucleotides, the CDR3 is TGTGCCAGCGGCAACGGGGGGCTAGCGACTCAAGAGACCCAGTACTTC. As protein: CASGNGGLATQETQYF.

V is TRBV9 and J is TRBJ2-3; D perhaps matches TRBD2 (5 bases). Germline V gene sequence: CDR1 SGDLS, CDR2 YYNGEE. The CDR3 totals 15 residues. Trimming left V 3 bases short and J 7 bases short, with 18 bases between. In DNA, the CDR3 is TGTGCCAGCAGCGCCGGGGTGGACCCTATGAATACGCAGTATTTT. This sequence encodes CASSAGVDPMNTQYF.

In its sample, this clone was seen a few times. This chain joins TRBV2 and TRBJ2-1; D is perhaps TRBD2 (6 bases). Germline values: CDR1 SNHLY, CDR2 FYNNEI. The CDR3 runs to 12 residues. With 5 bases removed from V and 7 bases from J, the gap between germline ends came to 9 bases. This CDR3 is CASSRGGNEQFF. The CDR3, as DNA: TGTGCCAGCAGTCGTGGAGGGAATGAGCAGTTCTTC.

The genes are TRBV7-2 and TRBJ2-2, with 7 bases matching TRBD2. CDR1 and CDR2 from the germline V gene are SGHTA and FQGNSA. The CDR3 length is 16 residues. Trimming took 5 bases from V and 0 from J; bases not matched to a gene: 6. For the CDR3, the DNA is TGTGCCAGCAGCCCAAACGGACTAGCGAACACCGGGGAGCTGTTTTTT. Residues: CASSPNGLANTGELFF. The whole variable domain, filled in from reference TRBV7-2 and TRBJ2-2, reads GAGVSQSPSNKVTEKGKDVELRCDPISGHTALYWYRQSLGQGLEFLIYFQGNSAPDKSGLPSDRFSAERTGGSVSTLTIQRTQQEDSAVYLCASSPNGLANTGELFFGEGSRLTVL.

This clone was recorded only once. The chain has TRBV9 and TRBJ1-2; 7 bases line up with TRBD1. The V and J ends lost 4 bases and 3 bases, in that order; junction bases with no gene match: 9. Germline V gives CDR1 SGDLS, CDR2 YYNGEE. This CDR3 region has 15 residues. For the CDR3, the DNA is TGTGCCAGCAGCTCCGAAGGGGGACAGTACTATGGCTACACCTTC. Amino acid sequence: CASSSEGGQYYGYTF. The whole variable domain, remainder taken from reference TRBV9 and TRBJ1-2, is DSGVTQTPKHLITATGQRVTLRCSPRSGDLSVYWYQQSLDQGLQFLIQYYNGEERAKGNILERFSAQQFPDLHSELNLSSLELGDSALYFCASSSEGGQYYGYTFGSGTRLTVV.

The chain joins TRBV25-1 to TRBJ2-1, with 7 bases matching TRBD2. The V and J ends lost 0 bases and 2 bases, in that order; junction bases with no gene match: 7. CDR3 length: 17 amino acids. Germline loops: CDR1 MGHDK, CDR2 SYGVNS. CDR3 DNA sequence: TGTGCCAGCAGTGAATATACGGCGGGAGATGCCTACAATGAGCAGTTCTTC. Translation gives CASSEYTAGDAYNEQFF.